This paragraph reports one T cell receptor (beta chain). TEMRA cells were FACS-enriched, while CD8+ and CD4+ T cells were negatively isolated. Germline values: CDR1 PRHDT, CDR2 FYEKMQ (reference sequence). The CDR3 is 13 amino acids. The V and J ends lost 5 bases and 8 bases respectively, with 13 bases between them. The sample comes from a study of CD8 T cells in Susac syndrome. The wider study: Among the sequenced Susac syndrome patients, 5 or 6 had active disease while 8 or 9 were in remission.

cDNA came from about 0.5 to 1 ug RNA primed by random hexamers. Via MiXCR, TCRdb re-called the immunoSEQ multiplex PCR reads, giving one row per CDR3 protein. The sample lists some 130,000 distinct CDR3 sequences; 95% were seen once. The receptor comes from a human donor with Susac syndrome. The chain uses TRBV13 and TRBJ2-1, with a possible D match to TRBD1 (6 bases). Source material: CD8+ T cells from PBMCs. CDR3 protein: CASSPDSKDEQFF. The CDR3 DNA follows: TGTGCCAGCAGCCCGGACAGTAAGGATGAGCAGTTCTTC.